A single TCR beta chain is shown here with its context. Its antigen remains unidentified. No base quality information exists; no much larger clone differs at one position. This entry comes from a study of T-cell memory formation after mild COVID-19 (dated by TCRdb to about 2021). Regarding the research as a whole: Most TCR sequence clusters were specific to one of the two donors. T-cell clones expanding and contracting after mild COVID-19 in two donors were tracked by longitudinal TCRalpha and TCRbeta repertoire sequencing. Two young, previously healthy adult volunteers made up the cohort, one male and one female.

The sequencer was an Illumina NovaSeq 6000. TCRalpha and TCRbeta cDNA libraries were constructed by 5'RACE with constant-segment primers, with sample barcodes and unique molecular identifiers being introduced. Trizol reagent was used to extract RNA from every sample. Amplification of the libraries took two PCR steps, and the second step added a second sample barcode plus Illumina TruSeq adapters. Sequencing of the libraries was done on an Illumina NovaSeq, producing 2 x 150 bp paired-end reads. On the authors' methods: Reads were demultiplexed and collapsed into UMI-guided consensus sequences with migec v1.2.7. Using mixcr v2.1.11, UMI consensuses were aligned to TRA and TRB V and J templates and then assembled into clonotypes. A clonotype was counted as expanded or contracted only if both edgeR and NoisET called the change significant, with noise models trained on biological replicates. edgeR calls used a false discovery rate-adjusted p below 0.01 and a log2 fold-change threshold of 1. As an exploratory analysis of dynamics, max-normalized trajectories of the 1000 most abundant clonotypes were examined by PCA with hierarchical clustering. Separately sequenced CD4+ and CD8+ repertoires were used to assign the CD4 or CD8 phenotype of responding clones. TCRdb's own reprocessing of the public reads used fastp at Q25 and MiXCR and kept productive beta chains. A single entry per CDR3 protein holds the most common genes and DNA from its merged rows. V and J calls and clone size were set by TCRdb, not the authors. Present in this sample are fewer than 140,000 distinct CDR3 sequences, around 11% of which were seen just once. The top ten constitute around 30% of the sample.

A distance of 16 bases separates the germline ends of V and J, which lose 4 bases and 0 bases respectively. The CDR3, from cysteine to phenylalanine, totals 16 residues. The sequence is cut down to CDR3 DNA, 48 bases in frame from base 1. Taken from the germline V gene (reference sequence), the CDR1 and CDR2 loops are SGHKS and YYEKEE. Ficoll-Paque density gradient centrifugation was the method used to isolate PBMCs. Results and caveats for the whole study, not just this receptor: Only a couple of mild cases were covered in the study, and larger cohorts including severe cases with pre-infection samples were considered necessary. The detection of some responding clones in pre-infection memory suggests that pre-existing cross-reactive memory T cells joined the SARS-CoV-2 response. Clones contracting from day 15 to 85 had balanced CD4/CD8 phenotypes, while a second wave expanding from day 15 to 37 was biased towards CD4+. Contracting CD4+ clones were located mainly in the CM and EM memory subsets, whereas CD8+ clones were found to be enriched in EMRA. SARS-CoV-2 specificity was not confirmed for the second-wave clones peaking on day 37.

Sequencing was performed on PBMCs or a T cell subset sorted from them (not recorded which). The sequence derives from an adult woman who had mild COVID-19 (a few samples of this study predate the infection). The sample titles of this study are shuffled in the database, so cell type and time point are left out; the donor was told from shared clones. Rearrangement joined TRBV5-5 to TRBJ1-1; the best D guess is TRBD1, with 5 bases matching. CDR3 reads: CASSTIPAGLNTEAFF. The bases are TGTGCCAGCAGCACCATTCCGGCAGGGCTGAACACTGAAGCTTTCTTT. The CDR3 plus the reference TRBV5-5 and TRBJ1-1 genes for the other parts give the full variable domain: DAGVTQSPTHLIKTRGQQVTLRCSPISGHKSVSWYQQVLGQGPQFIFQYYEKEERGRGNFPDRFSARQFPNYSSELNVNALLLGDSALYLCASSTIPAGLNTEAFFGQGTRLTVV.